The 19 T cell receptor beta chains listed next were all sequenced from one sample in a study of shared clonotypes between healthy human individuals. Assay used: immunoSEQ multiplex PCR; TCRdb lists only in-frame clones, some missing. Of 2 million to 2.5 million clones in the sample, nearly 97% were seen once. The sample consisted of naive CD4+ T cells sorted from blood. Indicated subset: CD45RA+ positively selected. Receptors were obtained from a man younger than 35 in good health.

This clone was counted between two and nine times. The CDR3 DNA is TGTGCCAGTAGTATCATGGGACAGGGGGCGAGCGGCTACACCTTC. The encoded protein is CASSIMGQGASGYTF. The chain recombines TRBV19 with TRBJ1-2; 12 bases are shared with TRBD1. The V gene end was trimmed by 3 bases and the J gene end by 8 bases; junction bases not matched to a gene: 7. The germline CDR1 and CDR2 sequences are LNHDA and SQIVND (reference sequence). The CDR3 is 15 residues long.

V and J are TRBV18 and TRBJ2-7; a weak D match, TRBD2 (7 bases). The V gene lost 6 bases and the J gene lost 2 bases, with 14 bases spanning the gap. CDR3 length equals 14 residues. CDR1 is KGHSH, CDR2 LQKENI, per germline. DNA for the CDR3: TGTGCCAGCTCCCTGGGAGGGGGACCCTACGAGCAGTACTTC. Protein: CASSLGGGPYEQYF. The whole variable domain, filled in from reference TRBV18 and TRBJ2-7, reads NAGVMQNPRHLVRRRGQEARLRCSPMKGHSHVYWYRQLPEEGLKFMVYLQKENIIDESGMPKERFSAEFPKEGPSILRIQQVVRGDSAAYFCASSLGGGPYEQYFGPGTRLTVT.

This clone came up once. The chain has TRBV30 and TRBJ1-1; no clear D. The germline V gene has CDR1 GTSNPN and CDR2 SVGIG (reference sequence). The V gene lost 5 bases and the J gene lost 8 bases, with 12 bases spanning the gap. The CDR3 runs to 11 residues. DNA for the CDR3: TGTGCCTGGTTTGGGCCCCCAGAAGCTTTCTTT. Translated: CAWFGPPEAFF.

The chain has TRBV5-1 and TRBJ2-3, with 14 bases that match TRBD2. V gave up 3 bases and J gave up 6 bases; unmatched junction bases: 9. This CDR3 contains 17 residues. Germline V gene sequence: CDR1 SGHRS, CDR2 YFSETQ. CDR3 coding DNA: TGCGCCAGCAGCTACTCCGGGACTAGCGGGGGATATGATACGCAGTATTTT. Amino acid sequence: CASSYSGTSGGYDTQYF. The full variable domain, rest sourced from reference TRBV5-1 and TRBJ2-3, is KAGVTQTPRYLIKTRGQQVTLSCSPISGHRSVSWYQQTPGQGLQFLFEYFSETQRNKGNFPGRFSGRQFSNSRSEMNVSTLELGDSALYLCASSYSGTSGGYDTQYFGPGTRLTVL.

The rearrangement links TRBV7-9 to TRBJ2-3; TRBD2 matches 8 bases. V lost 1 base, J lost 4 bases, and 4 bases stayed unmatched. The CDR3 consists of 15 residues. Germline values: CDR1 SEHNR, CDR2 FQNEAQ (reference sequence). Written as DNA, the CDR3 is TGTGCCAGCAGCTTAGACGGCGGGGGGTCAGATACGCAGTATTTT. Translated: CASSLDGGGSDTQYF. The whole variable domain, filled in from reference TRBV7-9 and TRBJ2-3, reads DTGVSQNPRHKITKRGQNVTFRCDPISEHNRLYWYRQTLGQGPEFLTYFQNEAQLEKSRLLSDRFSAERPKGSFSTLEIQRTEQGDSAMYLCASSLDGGGSDTQYFGPGTRLTVL.

Concerning this clone itself: The sample carries other DNA sequences with the same CDR3. The V and J genes are TRBV7-9 and TRBJ1-1, with 7 bases identical to TRBD1. The germline CDR1 and CDR2 sequences are SEHNR and FQNEAQ (reference sequence). J was trimmed by 0 bases and V by 5 bases; bases with no gene match: 6. CDR3 size: 15 residues. The CDR3 nucleotides read TGTGCCAGCAGCCCCCGACAGGGTATGAACACTGAAGCTTTCTTT. It specifies CASSPRQGMNTEAFF.

CDR3 in amino acids: CASSRTRGSSEQYF. The CDR3 DNA reads as TGTGCCAGCAGCCGGACTAGGGGTTCGAGCGAGCAGTACTTC. The V and J genes are TRBV9 and TRBJ2-7; 7 bases align to TRBD2. Germline assignment: CDR1 SGDLS and CDR2 YYNGEE. Unmatched junction bases numbered 10, after V lost 4 bases and J lost 6 bases. The CDR3 is 14 residues long.

The chain links TRBV10-3 to TRBJ1-3; unclear D gene. Trimming removed 6 bases from V and 3 bases from J, with 18 bases in between. Germline V gives CDR1 ENHRY, CDR2 SYGVKD. This CDR3 has 16 amino acids. CDR3 sequence: CAISLESAEIGNTIYF. The DNA for the CDR3 is TGTGCCATCAGCTTGGAGTCGGCAGAGATTGGAAACACCATATATTTT.

V and J are TRBV4-1 and TRBJ1-6; 8 nucleotides line up with TRBD1. The germline gives CDR1 MGHRA, CDR2 YSYEKL. The CDR3 covers 14 residues. With V trimmed by 6 bases and J by 11 bases, 9 bases remained unmatched. CDR3 amino acids: CASRPTGVVAPLHF. The DNA of the CDR3 is TGCGCCAGCAGACCGACAGGGGTGGTGGCACCCCTCCACTTT.

This clone was observed a single time. The chain joins TRBV5-3 to TRBJ2-7; 8 bases agree with TRBD1. TRBV5-3 is classed as an ORF, of uncertain function. This CDR3 region has 14 residues. The V segment lost 4 bases and the J segment 5 bases; nucleotides outside the gene matches: 8. CDR3: CARSSTGGCHEQYF. The CDR3 DNA follows: TGTGCCAGAAGCAGTACAGGGGGTTGCCACGAGCAGTACTTC.

The V call is TRBV28, the J call TRBJ2-7; TRBD2 matches at 8 bases. Looked up from germline, CDR1 is MDHEN and CDR2 is SYDVKM. CDR3 size: 15 residues. V was pared by 4 bases and J by 3 bases, with 8 bases of the junction left unmatched. CDR3 residues: CASSSPPGGDYEQYF. In DNA form, the CDR3 reads TGTGCCAGCAGTTCCCCCCCGGGGGGGGACTACGAGCAGTACTTC.

This chain connects TRBV4-1 to TRBJ2-1; D unclear. The V gene lost 1 base and the J gene lost 3 bases, with 10 bases spanning the gap. Germline V CDR1 and CDR2: MGHRA, YSYEKL. This CDR3 is built from 15 residues. CDR3 sequence reads: CASSQVPAVYNEQFF. CDR3 in DNA: TGCGCCAGCAGCCAAGTCCCAGCTGTCTACAATGAGCAGTTCTTC.

CDR3 nucleotides: TGCGCCAGCAGCGTGCAGGGGGCTGGTACTGAAGCTTTCTTT. The encoded protein is CASSVQGAGTEAFF. The chain is built from TRBV5-1 and TRBJ1-1, with TRBD1 matching 8 bases. The junction had 7 bases not matched to a gene; V was cut back by 4 bases and J by 5 bases. The CDR3 runs to 14 residues. The V gene's germline CDR1 is SGHRS and CDR2 YFSETQ.

This clone was picked up one time. Germline is not matched at one junction end, which may reflect a read error. The V and J genes are TRBV5-6 and TRBJ1-5, with D possibly matching TRBD1 (6 bases). The germline CDR1 and CDR2 sequences are SGHDT and YYEEEE. The CDR3 is made up of 16 amino acids. The CDR3 nucleotides are TGTGCCAGCAGTTTGGGACCTTGGGGGCCCAATCAGCCCCAGCATTTT. Residues: CASSLGPWGPNQPQHF.

V usage is TRBV19 and J usage is TRBJ1-1; D is uncertain. The V end was cut by 3 bases, the J end by 4 bases, with 15 bases between. Per the germline V gene, CDR1 is LNHDA and CDR2 is SQIVND (reference sequence). The CDR3 is 15 residues long. In nucleotides, the CDR3 is TGTGCCAGTAGTATGGTTTCGGGGAGGAGCACTGAAGCTTTCTTT. This sequence encodes CASSMVSGRSTEAFF.

Points on this clone: Distinct nucleotide sequences in the sample also encode this CDR3. The V and J genes are TRBV28 and TRBJ2-7; the D is unclear. The CDR3 loop spans 13 amino acids. V was clipped by 2 bases and J by 2 bases, with 7 bases between them. Germline loops: CDR1 MDHEN, CDR2 SYDVKM. CDR3 sequence: CASSLRLTYEQYF. The CDR3 bases are TGTGCCAGCAGTTTAAGGTTAACCTACGAGCAGTACTTC.

V and J are TRBV7-3 and TRBJ1-6; 7 bases match TRBD1. The CDR3 is 15 amino acids. V was clipped by 3 bases and J by 9 bases; unmatched bases: 8. Germline CDR1 is SGHTA and CDR2 is FQGTGA. The CDR3 protein is CASSFGTVGRSPLHF. The CDR3 DNA follows: TGTGCCAGCAGCTTCGGGACAGTAGGACGTTCACCCCTCCACTTT.

The chain uses TRBV27 and TRBJ2-1, with 12 nucleotides matching TRBD2. Per the germline V gene, CDR1 is MNHEY and CDR2 is SMNVEV (reference sequence). The CDR3 length is 14 residues. V lost 6 bases, J lost 7 bases, and 4 bases stayed unmatched. Written as DNA, the CDR3 is TGTGCCAGCAGGTCCACTAGCGGGGGGAATGAGCAGTTCTTC. It yields the protein CASRSTSGGNEQFF.

J is TRBJ2-1 and V is TRBV18; the D call may be TRBD1 or TRBD2 (5 bases each). V lost 3 bases and J lost 10, with 13 bases in between. The CDR3 totals 13 residues. Germline values: CDR1 KGHSH, CDR2 LQKENI. The CDR3 reads CASSPRDVGEQFF. The DNA of the CDR3 is TGTGCCAGCTCACCCCGGGACGTCGGGGAGCAGTTCTTC.